Sequencing of this TCR beta chain was carried out in a study of long-term antiretroviral therapy in people with HIV. At the survey level, the v3.0 immunoSEQ assay was run. TCRdb keeps only in-frame clones here, not all; method: immunoSEQ multiplex PCR. The sample contains around 15,000 clones, approximately 90% of which appear only once. From germline, CDR1 is MGHRA and CDR2 YSYEKL. V was cut by 0 bases and J by 2 bases, with 14 bases left in between. The CDR3 consists of 17 residues. The receptor's source is a man over 45 with HIV. This sample comprised unsorted PBMCs, obtained 0.7 years before starting antiretroviral therapy. This chain links TRBV4-1 with TRBJ1-5, with D tentatively TRBD1 (5 bases). The DNA for the CDR3 is TGCGCCAGCAGCCAAGATCCGGGGGGTTGGGGCAATCAGCCCCAGCATTTT. Amino acids: CASSQDPGGWGNQPQHF.